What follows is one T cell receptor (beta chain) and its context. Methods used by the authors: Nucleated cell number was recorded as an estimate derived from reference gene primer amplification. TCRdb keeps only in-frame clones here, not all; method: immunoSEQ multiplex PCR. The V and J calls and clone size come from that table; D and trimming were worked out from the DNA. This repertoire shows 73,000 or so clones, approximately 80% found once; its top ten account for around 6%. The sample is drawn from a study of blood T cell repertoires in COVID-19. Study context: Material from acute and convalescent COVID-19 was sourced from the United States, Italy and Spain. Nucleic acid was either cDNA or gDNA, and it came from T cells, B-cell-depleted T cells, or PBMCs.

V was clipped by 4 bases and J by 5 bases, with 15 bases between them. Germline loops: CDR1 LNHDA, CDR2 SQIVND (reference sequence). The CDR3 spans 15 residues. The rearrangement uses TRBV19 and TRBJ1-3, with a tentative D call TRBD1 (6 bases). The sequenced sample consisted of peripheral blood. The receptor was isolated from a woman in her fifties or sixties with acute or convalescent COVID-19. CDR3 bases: TGTGCCAGTAGTAGAGATGGGGGCAACCGAAACACCATATATTTT. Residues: CASSRDGGNRNTIYF.